Below are 13 T cell receptor beta chains sequenced from a single sample in a study of blood T cell repertoires in COVID-19. Profiling relied on immunoSEQ multiplex PCR, and the TCRdb table lists in-frame clones only, not all of them. The profile shows approximately 220,000 clones, about nine tenths of them singletons. The sequencing sample was made of peripheral blood. The receptors derive from a man aged 45-60 years with acute or convalescent COVID-19.

The CDR3 DNA reads as TGCGCCAGCAACCTTGGGAACAGGGTGAACACCGGGGAGCTGTTTTTT. Protein sequence: CASNLGNRVNTGELFF. V and J are TRBV5-1 and TRBJ2-2; perhaps TRBD1 as D (6 bases). V shed 6 bases and J shed 1 base, with 16 bases lying between them. Per the germline V gene, CDR1 is SGHRS and CDR2 is YFSETQ. This CDR3 region has 16 residues.

The rearrangement joins TRBV2 to TRBJ2-2; D call uncertain. V was cut by 2 bases and J by 5 bases, with 9 bases left in between. Germline V gene data show CDR1 as SNHLY and CDR2 as FYNNEI. The CDR3 sequence is 14 residues long. The CDR3 here is CASSEHLTTGELFF. In nucleotides, the CDR3 is TGTGCCAGCAGTGAACACTTAACGACCGGGGAGCTGTTTTTT.

V and J are TRBV14 and TRBJ1-1; TRBD1 agrees at 7 bases. Germline CDR1 SGHDN, CDR2 FVKESK. V lost 0 bases and J lost 2; bases outside the gene matches: 6. The CDR3 is 16 residues long. CDR3 protein: CASSQDPGQTNTEAFF. The CDR3 nucleotides are TGTGCCAGCAGCCAAGATCCGGGACAGACAAACACTGAAGCTTTCTTT.

V gene TRBV15 combines with J gene TRBJ2-1, with D possibly TRBD2 on 7 matching bases. The CDR3 loop spans 16 amino acids. Trimming cost V 4 bases and J 4 bases, with 17 bases left between them. Germline V gives CDR1 LNHNV, CDR2 YYDKDF (reference sequence). The CDR3: CATSTGVGGAYNEQFF. The CDR3 DNA reads as TGTGCCACCAGCACCGGTGTGGGGGGGGCATACAATGAGCAGTTCTTC. The variable domain in full, with the rest retrieved from reference TRBV15 and TRBJ2-1, is DAMVIQNPRYQVTQFGKPVTLSCSQTLNHNVMYWYQQKSSQAPKLLFHYYDKDFNNEADTPDNFQSRRPNTSFCFLDIRSPGLGDTAMYLCATSTGVGGAYNEQFFGPGTRLTVL.

This clone was picked up a small number of times. The chain joins TRBV7-6 to TRBJ2-1; maybe TRBD1 (5 bases). Germline CDR1 reads SGHVS; CDR2 reads FNYEAQ. This CDR3 spans 13 amino acids. The V end was cut by 5 bases, the J end by 2 bases, with 7 bases between. The CDR3 DNA sequence: TGTGCCAGCAGCCAAGGGGCCTACAATGAGCAGTTCTTC. This translates into CASSQGAYNEQFF.

This sequence joins TRBV7-2 and TRBJ1-6; a weak D match, TRBD1 (6 bases). The CDR3 is 16 residues long. V lost 1 base and J lost 5, with 12 bases in between. Per the germline V gene, CDR1 is SGHTA and CDR2 is FQGNSA. CDR3 sequence: CASSLGVGQHNSPLHF. The CDR3 region has the DNA TGTGCCAGCAGCTTAGGGGTCGGACAGCATAATTCACCCCTCCACTTT.

The chain has TRBV19 and TRBJ2-3; 10 nucleotides align to TRBD1. The CDR3 loop spans 15 amino acids. The ends lost 5 bases at V and 1 base at J; junction bases unmatched: 3. Germline assignment: CDR1 LNHDA and CDR2 SQIVND (reference sequence). This CDR3 is CASSVDRGGTDTQYF. For the CDR3, the DNA is TGTGCCAGTAGTGTGGACAGGGGGGGCACAGATACGCAGTATTTT.

V gene TRBV19 combines with J gene TRBJ1-5; 12 nucleotides align to TRBD1. Germline V gene lookup returns CDR1 LNHDA and CDR2 SQIVND (reference sequence). The junction had 5 bases not matched to a gene; V was cut back by 5 bases and J by 6 bases. This CDR3 region has 15 residues. The CDR3 DNA sequence: TGTGCCAGTAGTGAGGGGACAGGGGGCTTTCAGCCCCAGCATTTT. Its protein product is CASSEGTGGFQPQHF. The full variable domain, its missing parts supplied by reference TRBV19 and TRBJ1-5, is DGGITQSPKYLFRKEGQNVTLSCEQNLNHDAMYWYRQDPGQGLRLIYYSQIVNDFQKGDIAEGYSVSREKKESFPLTVTSAQKNPTAFYLCASSEGTGGFQPQHFGDGTRLSIL.

The J gene is TRBJ2-3, the V gene TRBV5-1, with D possibly TRBD1 on 5 matching bases. V was cut by 1 base and J by 5 bases, with 20 bases left in between. Germline V gene data show CDR1 as SGHRS and CDR2 as YFSETQ. The CDR3 contains 17 residues. CDR3 in amino acids: CASSLTRGHDWGDTQYF. CDR3 coding DNA: TGCGCCAGCAGCTTGACCCGAGGACACGATTGGGGAGATACGCAGTATTTT.

The chain uses TRBV6-5 and TRBJ2-5, with 8 bases that match TRBD2. The V segment lost 7 bases and the J segment 3 bases; nucleotides outside the gene matches: 4. The CDR3 covers 13 residues. Germline assignment: CDR1 MNHEY and CDR2 SVGAGI. CDR3 amino acids: CASTTSGEETQYF. CDR3 coding DNA: TGTGCCAGCACCACTAGCGGTGAAGAGACCCAGTACTTC.

As DNA, the CDR3 is TGCGCCAGCAGCCACCTTACAGGCCAAGAGACCCAGTACTTC. It codes for CASSHLTGQETQYF. The chain links TRBV5-1 to TRBJ2-5, with D possibly matching TRBD1 (5 bases). The ends were cut back, 4 bases at V and 1 base at J, with 11 bases in the middle. The germline V gene has CDR1 SGHRS and CDR2 YFSETQ. The CDR3 loop spans 14 amino acids.

This clone was recorded a few times. Other DNA sequences of this sample code for an identical CDR3. CDR3 in amino acids: CASSFSGGYGYTF. As DNA, the CDR3 is TGTGCCAGCAGTTTCTCAGGGGGCTATGGCTACACCTTC. The V and J genes are TRBV27 and TRBJ1-2, with 7 bases fitting TRBD1. This CDR3 is 13 amino acids long. V was clipped by 3 bases and J by 4 bases; unmatched bases: 2. Germline assignment: CDR1 MNHEY and CDR2 SMNVEV (reference sequence).

For this clone: This sample also contains other DNA sequences that code for the same CDR3. The V and J genes are TRBV19 and TRBJ1-1, with TRBD1 as a possible D gene (6 bases). The germline V and J ends were trimmed by 5 bases and 0 bases, with 10 bases remaining between them. This CDR3 has 14 amino acids. Germline V gene lookup returns CDR1 LNHDA and CDR2 SQIVND (reference sequence). In DNA form, the CDR3 reads TGTGCCAGTAGTCGAGGACAGCTGAACACTGAAGCTTTCTTT. This sequence encodes CASSRGQLNTEAFF.